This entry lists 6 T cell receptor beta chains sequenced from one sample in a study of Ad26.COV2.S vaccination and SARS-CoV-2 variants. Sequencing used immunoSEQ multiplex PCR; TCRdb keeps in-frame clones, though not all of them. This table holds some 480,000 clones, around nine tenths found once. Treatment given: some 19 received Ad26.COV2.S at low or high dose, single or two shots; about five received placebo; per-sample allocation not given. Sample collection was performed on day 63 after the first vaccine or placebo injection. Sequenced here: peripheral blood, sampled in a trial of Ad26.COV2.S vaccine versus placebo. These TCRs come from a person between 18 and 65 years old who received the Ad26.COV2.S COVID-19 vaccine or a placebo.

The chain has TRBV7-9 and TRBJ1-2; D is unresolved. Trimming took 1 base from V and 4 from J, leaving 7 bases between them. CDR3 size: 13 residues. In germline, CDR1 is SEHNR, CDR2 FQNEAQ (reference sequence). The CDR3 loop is CASSLEARYGYTF. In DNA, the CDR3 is TGTGCCAGCAGCTTAGAGGCCCGCTATGGCTACACCTTC. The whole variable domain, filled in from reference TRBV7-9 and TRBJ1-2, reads DTGVSQNPRHKITKRGQNVTFRCDPISEHNRLYWYRQTLGQGPEFLTYFQNEAQLEKSRLLSDRFSAERPKGSFSTLEIQRTEQGDSAMYLCASSLEARYGYTFGSGTRLTVV.

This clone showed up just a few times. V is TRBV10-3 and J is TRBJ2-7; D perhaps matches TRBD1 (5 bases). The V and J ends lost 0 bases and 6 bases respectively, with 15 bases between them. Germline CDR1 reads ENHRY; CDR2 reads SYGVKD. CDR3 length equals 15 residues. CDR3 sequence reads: CAISESPVRAPEQYF. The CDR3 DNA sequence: TGTGCCATCAGTGAGTCCCCTGTCAGGGCCCCCGAGCAGTACTTC.

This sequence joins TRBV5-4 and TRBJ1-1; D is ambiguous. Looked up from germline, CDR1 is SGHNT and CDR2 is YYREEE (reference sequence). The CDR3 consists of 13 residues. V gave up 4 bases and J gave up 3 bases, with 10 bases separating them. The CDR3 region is CASSTTWDTEAFF. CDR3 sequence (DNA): TGTGCCAGCAGCACTACATGGGACACTGAAGCTTTCTTT.

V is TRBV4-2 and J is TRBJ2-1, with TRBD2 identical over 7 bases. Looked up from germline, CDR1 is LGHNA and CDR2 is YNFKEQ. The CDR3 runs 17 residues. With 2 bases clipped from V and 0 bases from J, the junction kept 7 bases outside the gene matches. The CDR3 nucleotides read TGTGCCAGCAGCCAAATGACTAGCACGGTCTCCTACAATGAGCAGTTCTTC. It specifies CASSQMTSTVSYNEQFF.

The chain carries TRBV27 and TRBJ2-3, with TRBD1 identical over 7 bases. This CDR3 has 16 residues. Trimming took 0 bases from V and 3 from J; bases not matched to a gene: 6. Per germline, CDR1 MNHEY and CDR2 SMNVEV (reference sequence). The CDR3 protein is CASSLSVGTATDTQYF. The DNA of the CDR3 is TGTGCCAGCAGTTTATCGGTTGGGACAGCGACAGATACGCAGTATTTT.

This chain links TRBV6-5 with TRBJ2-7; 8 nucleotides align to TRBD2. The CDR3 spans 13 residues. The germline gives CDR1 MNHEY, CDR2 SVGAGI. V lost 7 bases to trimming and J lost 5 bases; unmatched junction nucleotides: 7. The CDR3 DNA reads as TGTGCCAGCACCATCGGGGGGGGGAACGAGCAGTACTTC. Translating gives CASTIGGGNEQYF.